This note documents a single T cell receptor (beta chain) sequence. Its antigen is not yet known. There are no base qualities to consult, and no much larger clone falls within one base. These data belong to a study of blood T cell repertoires in COVID-19 (dated by TCRdb to 2020 to 2022). About the full investigation: Samples covering the acute and convalescent phases of COVID-19 were provided by collaborators in the United States, Italy and Spain. The repertoires were released in a freely available public database intended as a resource for research on the immune response to SARS-CoV-2. The sample metadata nearly always contained a de-identified subject ID, COVID-19 status, age in years and sex. Samples came from the ongoing ImmuneRACE study (first 160 participants) plus 1,254 subjects from 6 global collaborators. Subjects who had been exposed to COVID-19, were actively infected with it, or had recovered from it provided the deeply sampled blood TCRbeta repertoires that made up the dataset. HLA class I and class II types, where available, came from metadata supplied by the sample provider rather than from assay-based typing. The material from the prospective study consisted of cDNA or gDNA derived from T cells, B-cell-depleted T cells, or PBMCs.

One collaborating source in Seattle enrolled patients while the patients were actively infected and followed the patients over time throughout the course of disease. The collaborating institutions used their own protocols to collect whole blood in K2EDTA tubes. For TCRbeta analysis, collaborators shipped samples in one of three forms: frozen whole blood, isolated PBMCs, or DNA extracted from either of those sample types. TCRbeta CDR3 regions were amplified from genomic DNA using the immunoSEQ Assay, a bias-controlled multiplex PCR. As for the authors' bioinformatics: The number of nucleated cells in each sample was estimated from the amplification of reference gene primers within the assay. To quantify the absolute abundance of each unique TCRbeta CDR3 rearrangement, sequence reads were collapsed and filtered. For each sample, productive Simpson clonality was calculated as the square root of Simpson's diversity index across productive rearrangements. TCRdb carries this immuneACCESS record with in-frame sequences only. Its versions omit some clonotypes, under half of them owing to an unresolved V gene in the studies checked, with the rest unexplained. V and J calls and clone size come straight from that table; D and trimming were deduced from the DNA. The sample contains 250,000 to 350,000 clones, roughly 90% of them found a single time. Of the sample, 2.5% to 3.5% falls within the top ten clones.

Results and caveats for the whole study, not just this receptor: The amount of clinical and demographic metadata varied by source and participant and was provided uncurated.

Germline trimming: 3 bases from V, 6 bases from J; junction bases outside gene matches: 8. CDR1 and CDR2 are drawn from the germline V gene (reference sequence): LNHDA, SQIVND. There are 16 amino acids in the CDR3, from cysteine to phenylalanine inclusive. The entry retains the CDR3 DNA only, 48 bases that are in frame from base 1. Sequencing was carried out using peripheral blood. The V gene is TRBV19 and the J gene is TRBJ1-5, with 10 junctional bases fitting TRBD1. The TCR sequence derives from a woman in her 30s with COVID-19, enrolled during active disease. In nucleotide form, the sequence is TGTGCCAGTAGTATCGGAGGGACAGGGGACGGTCAGCCCCAGCATTTT. This gives the protein CASSIGGTGDGQPQHF.